A selection of T cell receptor beta chains follows, all from one sample in a study of neurological immune-mediated disorders. TCRdb re-called the 5' RACE reads through MiXCR, storing one row per CDR3 protein. This table has almost 30,000 distinct CDR3 sequences, about an eighth appearing once. The source material was PBMCs. These receptors came from a woman aged 60-75 years in good health. Each CDR3 is given with its conserved first and last residue. D genes are given only for firm matches. Clone size is given for some rows only: seen once, a few or many times, or a class if the clone is expanded.

cdr3_nt cdr3_aa d_call j_call clone_size v_call
TGCGCCAGCGTACTTGTTGTGACGACTGAAGCTTTCTTT CASVLVVTTEAFF . TRBJ1-1 many TRBV5-1
TGTGCCAGCAGCACGAGGGGCCCAGATACGCAGTATTTT CASSTRGPDTQYF . TRBJ2-3 many TRBV7-9
TGCGCCAGCAGCTTTGGGTGGGACACTGAAGCTTTCTTT CASSFGWDTEAFF . TRBJ1-1 many TRBV5-1
TGCAGCGTTGCGTTGGTCCTGAGCACTGAAGCTTTCTTT CSVALVLSTEAFF . TRBJ1-1 many TRBV29-1
TGTGCCAGCAGCCAAGATCTGGGGGGTGAGCAGTTCTTC CASSQDLGGEQFF . TRBJ2-1 many TRBV3-1
TGCGCCAGCAGCCAAGTCGCATCAGGGAGCTCCTATAATTCACCCCTCCACTTT CASSQVASGSSYNSPLHF . TRBJ1-6 many TRBV4-1
TGCAGTGCTAGACTAGCGGGGGGGCCCGGCACAGATACGCAGTATTTT CSARLAGGPGTDTQYF TRBD2 TRBJ2-3 many TRBV20-1
TGCAGTGCTAGGAAAGGCCCCACCTCCTATGGCTACACCTTC CSARKGPTSYGYTF . TRBJ1-2 many TRBV20-1
TGTGCCAGCAGTACGAGACAGGGTGGAAACACCATATATTTT CASSTRQGGNTIYF TRBD1 TRBJ1-3 many TRBV7-2
TGCAGTGCTAGTGTTAGGGTGAACACTGAAGCTTTCTTT CSASVRVNTEAFF . TRBJ1-1 many TRBV20-1
TGCGCCAGCACGGCAGGGGCGAACACTGAAGCTTTCTTT CASTAGANTEAFF . TRBJ1-1 . TRBV10-2
TGTGCCAGCAGCTTAGAGGTCGGGGGGGCCGGGGAGCTGTTTTTT CASSLEVGGAGELFF TRBD2 TRBJ2-2 many TRBV7-2
TGCAGCGTTGGGGACGCCGCGAACCAGTACTTC CSVGDAANQYF . TRBJ2-5 many TRBV29-1
TGTGCCACCAGCAGAGATACCCTAGCGGACCCTCGCGAGCAGTACTTC CATSRDTLADPREQYF TRBD2 TRBJ2-7 few TRBV15
TGTGCCAGCAGCTTAAACGGGGGCAATTCACCCCTCCACTTT CASSLNGGNSPLHF . TRBJ1-6 many TRBV7-9
TGTGCCACGCATGAGAGGGGGGCAGGCTACGAGCAGTACTTC CATHERGAGYEQYF . TRBJ2-7 . TRBV15
TGCAGTGTCGGGCTAGCGGGGGGCTGGTCCTACAATGAGCAGTTCTTC CSVGLAGGWSYNEQFF TRBD2 TRBJ2-1 many TRBV20-1
TGCACCAGCAGCCTAGATTTGTACGAACAGTACTTC CTSSLDLYEQYF . TRBJ2-7 . TRBV5-1
TGTGCCAGCAGCGGACGACAGGGGTGGAGCCTGAACACTGAAGCTTTCTTT CASSGRQGWSLNTEAFF TRBD1 TRBJ1-1 many TRBV5-5
TGTGCCAGCAGCTTACGGACAGGTACCTCCTACGAGCAGTACTTC CASSLRTGTSYEQYF TRBD1 TRBJ2-7 many TRBV7-9
TGTGCCAGTAGTACTTTTAATGAGCAGTTCTTC CASSTFNEQFF . TRBJ2-1 few TRBV19
TGTGCCAGCAGCTTAGGGACAGAACAGTACTTC CASSLGTEQYF . TRBJ2-7 many TRBV7-9
TGCGCCAGCAGCCAAGTCTGGGACACAAGGACCTACGAGCAGTACTTC CASSQVWDTRTYEQYF . TRBJ2-7 many TRBV4-3
TGCAGCGTCGACAGCGGGAGGGTGTACGAGCAGTACTTC CSVDSGRVYEQYF TRBD2 TRBJ2-7 many TRBV29-1
TGTGCCAGCAGTTTCGGTGGTGGGTTCCCAGATACGCAGTATTTT CASSFGGGFPDTQYF . TRBJ2-3 many TRBV6-2/TRBV6-3
TGTGCCAGCAGCCCCCCGGCCGTCTATGGCTACACCTTC CASSPPAVYGYTF . TRBJ1-2 many TRBV9
TGCGCCAGCAGCCCGGGACAGCGCGGCACTGAAGCTTTCTTT CASSPGQRGTEAFF TRBD1 TRBJ1-1 many TRBV5-1
TGTGCCAGCTCATCCCGGACTAGCGGGGGGGCCTTAAATGAGCAGTTCTTC CASSSRTSGGALNEQFF TRBD2 TRBJ2-1 many TRBV18
TGTGCCAGCAGGGGGGGACAGGGGGCCTCGCCGGGTGGCTACACCTTC CASRGGQGASPGGYTF TRBD1 TRBJ1-2 many TRBV3-1
TGTGCCAGCAGAAACCTCGCGCGGGGATATAATTCACCCCTCCACTTT CASRNLARGYNSPLHF . TRBJ1-6 many TRBV27
TGCAGTGCTCGCCGGGGGGGAGGAGAGACCCAGTACTTC CSARRGGGETQYF TRBD2 TRBJ2-5 many TRBV20-1
TGCAGTGTAACAGGGTCTGCTAGCACAGATACGCAGTATTTT CSVTGSASTDTQYF . TRBJ2-3 many TRBV20-1
TGTGCCAGCAGCCAAGTATCGGTACAAGAGACCCAGTACTTC CASSQVSVQETQYF . TRBJ2-5 many TRBV3-1
TGTGCCAGCAGCCGGACTAGCGGGGCGTCTGAGCAGTACTTC CASSRTSGASEQYF TRBD2 TRBJ2-7 many TRBV6-5
TGTGCCAGCAGCCTACAGCATGAGCAGTTCTTC CASSLQHEQFF . TRBJ2-1 many TRBV5-6
TGCAGTGTCGGACAGGGCCTTACCTACGAGCAGTACTTC CSVGQGLTYEQYF TRBD1 TRBJ2-7 many TRBV20-1